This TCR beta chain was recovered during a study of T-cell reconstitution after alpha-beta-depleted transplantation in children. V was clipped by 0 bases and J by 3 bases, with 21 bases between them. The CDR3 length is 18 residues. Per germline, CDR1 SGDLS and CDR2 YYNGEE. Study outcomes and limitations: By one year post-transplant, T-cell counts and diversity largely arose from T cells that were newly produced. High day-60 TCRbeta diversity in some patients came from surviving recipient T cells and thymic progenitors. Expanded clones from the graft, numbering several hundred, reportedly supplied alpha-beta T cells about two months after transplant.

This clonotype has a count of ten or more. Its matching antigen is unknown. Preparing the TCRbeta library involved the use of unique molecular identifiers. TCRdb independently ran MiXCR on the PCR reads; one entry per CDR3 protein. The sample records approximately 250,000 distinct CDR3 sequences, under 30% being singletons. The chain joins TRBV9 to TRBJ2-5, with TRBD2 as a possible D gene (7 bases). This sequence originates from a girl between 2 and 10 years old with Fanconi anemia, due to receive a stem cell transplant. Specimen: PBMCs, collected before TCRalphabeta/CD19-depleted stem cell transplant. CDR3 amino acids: CASSVAISGGLWEETQYF. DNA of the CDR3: TGTGCCAGCAGCGTAGCCATATCCGGGGGGCTATGGGAAGAGACCCAGTACTTC.